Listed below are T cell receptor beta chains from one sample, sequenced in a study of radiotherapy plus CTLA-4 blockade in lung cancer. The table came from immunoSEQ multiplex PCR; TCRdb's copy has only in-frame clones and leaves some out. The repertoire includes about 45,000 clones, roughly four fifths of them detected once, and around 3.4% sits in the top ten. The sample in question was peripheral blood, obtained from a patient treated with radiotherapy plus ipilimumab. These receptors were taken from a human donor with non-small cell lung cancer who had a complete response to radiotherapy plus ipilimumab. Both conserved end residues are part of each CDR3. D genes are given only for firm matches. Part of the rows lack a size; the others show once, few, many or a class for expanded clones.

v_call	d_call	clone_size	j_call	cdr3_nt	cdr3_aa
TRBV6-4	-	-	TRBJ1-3	TGTGCCAGCAGTGACCCCCCCTGGGGGGGGGTGGAAAACACCATATATTTT	CASSDPPWGGVENTIYF
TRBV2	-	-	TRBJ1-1	TGTGCCAGCAGAGGTGAAACAGGGCTCACTGAAGCTTTCTTT	CASRGETGLTEAFF
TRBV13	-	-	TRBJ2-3	TGTGCCAGCAGCTCACTCTTCGGGACAGTCAGGGGGGTTTATGATACGCAGTATTTT	CASSSLFGTVRGVYDTQYF
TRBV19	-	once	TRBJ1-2	TGTGCCAGTAGTATCGGCAGGGGCTATGGCTACACCTTC	CASSIGRGYGYTF
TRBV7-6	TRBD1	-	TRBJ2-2	TGTGCCAGCAGATTCGGACAGGCCACCGGGGAGCTGTTTTTT	CASRFGQATGELFF
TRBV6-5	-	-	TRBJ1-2	TGTGCCAGCAGGTTGTTCCGGGGCTATGGCTACACCTTC	CASRLFRGYGYTF
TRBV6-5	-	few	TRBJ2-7	TGTGCCAGCAGGGCTCCCATCTCCTACGAGCAGTACTTC	CASRAPISYEQYF
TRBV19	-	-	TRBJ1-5	TGTGCCAGTAGTAATCAACTCAATCAGCCCCAGCATTTT	CASSNQLNQPQHF
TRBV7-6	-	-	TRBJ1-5	TGTGCCAGCAGCTTAGGATCACAGGGCGTCGGGGGCAATCAGCCCCAGCATTTT	CASSLGSQGVGGNQPQHF
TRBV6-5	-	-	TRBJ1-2	TGTGCCAGCAGACTCGGGGGGGCCGGGAACTATGGCTACACCTTC	CASRLGGAGNYGYTF
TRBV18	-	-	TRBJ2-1	TGTGCCAGCTCACCCCCCCAGGGGATGAATGAGCAGTTCTTC	CASSPPQGMNEQFF
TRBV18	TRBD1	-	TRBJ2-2	TGTGCCAGCTCACCAAGACAGGGGGCGACTAACACCGGGGAGCTGTTTTTT	CASSPRQGATNTGELFF
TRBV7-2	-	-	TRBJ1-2	TGTGCCAGCAGCTTTTTAAGTTTAAAAGGCGGCAACTATGGCTACACCTTC	CASSFLSLKGGNYGYTF
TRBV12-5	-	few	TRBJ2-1	TGTGCTAGTGGTTTGGCCATAAGACAGTACAATGAGCAGTTCTTC	CASGLAIRQYNEQFF
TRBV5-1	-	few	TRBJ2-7	TGCGCCAGCAGGCCCTCTACAGGGTCGGCCGAGCAGTACTTC	CASRPSTGSAEQYF
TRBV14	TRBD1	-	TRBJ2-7	TGTGCCAGCAGCCAAGATGGCCTTGACAGGGGGCGAATAGGCGAGCAGTACTTC	CASSQDGLDRGRIGEQYF
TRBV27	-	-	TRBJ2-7	TGTGCCAGCAGTCCCCTTAAGGGAGCTTCCTACGAGCAGTACTTC	CASSPLKGASYEQYF
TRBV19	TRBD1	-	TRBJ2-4	TGTGCCAGTAGTAAATCAGGACAGGGAAAAAACATTCAGTACTTC	CASSKSGQGKNIQYF
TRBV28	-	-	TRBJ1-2	TGTGCCAGCTCTTACCGGTATGGCTACACCTTC	CASSYRYGYTF
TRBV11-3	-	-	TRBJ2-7	TGTGCCAGCAGCTTAACAGACCACTACGAGCAGTACTTC	CASSLTDHYEQYF
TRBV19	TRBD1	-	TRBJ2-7	TGTGCCAGTAGTTCGACAGGGAAGGGCGAGCAGTACTTC	CASSSTGKGEQYF
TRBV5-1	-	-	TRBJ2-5	TGCGCCAGCAGCTTGGCCTCAGAGACCCAGTACTTC	CASSLASETQYF
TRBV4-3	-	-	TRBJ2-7	TGCGCCAGCAGCCAAGATTGGGGCCTCTCCTACGAGCAGTACTTC	CASSQDWGLSYEQYF
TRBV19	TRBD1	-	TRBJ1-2	TGTGCCAGTAGTATAGTACCCCGACAGGGCTATGGCTACACCTTC	CASSIVPRQGYGYTF
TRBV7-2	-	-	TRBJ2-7	TGTGCCAGCAGCTTAGAGGGAGGAGGACTTCACGCCTACGAGCAGTACTTC	CASSLEGGGLHAYEQYF
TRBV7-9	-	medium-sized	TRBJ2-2	TGTGCCAGCAAATTACAGGGAGATCCCGGGGAGCTGTTTTTT	CASKLQGDPGELFF
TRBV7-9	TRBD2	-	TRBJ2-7	TGTGCCAGCAGCCCCCCGGGGGGGGGATCAGGGGAGCAGTACTTC	CASSPPGGGSGEQYF
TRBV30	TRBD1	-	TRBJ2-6	TGTGCCTGGAGTGCCATCACAGGGGCTGGGGCCAACGTCCTGACTTTC	CAWSAITGAGANVLTF
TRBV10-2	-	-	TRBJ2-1	TGCGCCAGCAGCCGAGAGAATGAGCAGTTCTTC	CASSRENEQFF
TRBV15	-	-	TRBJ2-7	TGTGCCACCAGCACCAGGGAGGGGGAGACCAGGTACGAGCAGTACTTC	CATSTREGETRYEQYF
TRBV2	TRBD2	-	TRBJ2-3	TGTGCCAGCGGGGGACTAGCGGCCCACACAGATACGCAGTATTTT	CASGGLAAHTDTQYF
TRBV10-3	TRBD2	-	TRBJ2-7	TGTGCCATGTCACACGGGGGGGTTTACGAGCAGTACTTC	CAMSHGGVYEQYF
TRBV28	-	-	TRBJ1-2	TGTGCCAGCAGTTTACGCAGGAATTATGGCTACACCTTC	CASSLRRNYGYTF
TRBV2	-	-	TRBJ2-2	TGTGCCAGCAGGTCACAGGGTATCGGGGAGCTGTTTTTT	CASRSQGIGELFF
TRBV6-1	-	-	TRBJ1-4	TGTGCCAGCAGTGAAAAGGCCGGCGGATTCACAACTAATGAAAAACTGTTTTTT	CASSEKAGGFTTNEKLFF
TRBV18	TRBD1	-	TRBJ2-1	TGTGCCAGCTCCCGTCCCGACAGGGATTCGGACAATGAGCAGTTCTTC	CASSRPDRDSDNEQFF
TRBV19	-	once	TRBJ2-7	TGTGCCAGTAGTATAGGGGGCACTAGCTCCAGCTCCTACGAGCAGTACTTC	CASSIGGTSSSSYEQYF
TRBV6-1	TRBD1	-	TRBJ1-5	TGTGCCAGCAGAGACAGGGCGGGCAATCAGCCCCAGCATTTT	CASRDRAGNQPQHF
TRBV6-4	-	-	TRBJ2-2	TGTGCCAGCAGTGAGGACTACAAATCAGGGGAGCTGTTTTTT	CASSEDYKSGELFF
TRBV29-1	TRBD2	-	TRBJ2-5	TGCAGCGTTCGGGGAGGGGACCCCGGCGGGGAGACCCAGTACTTC	CSVRGGDPGGETQYF
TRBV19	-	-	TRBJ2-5	TGTGCCAGTAAAAAGGGCAGAGGGGAGACCCAGTACTTC	CASKKGRGETQYF
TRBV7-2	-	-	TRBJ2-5	TGTGCCAGCAGCTCGTCGTCCGTCTATGGAGAGACCCAGTACTTC	CASSSSSVYGETQYF
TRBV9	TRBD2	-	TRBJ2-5	TGTGCCAGCAGCGGCCGTACTAGCGGGGCTTCGTGGGAGACCCAGTACTTC	CASSGRTSGASWETQYF
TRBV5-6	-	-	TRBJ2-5	TGTGCCAGCACCTCATTGCTAGACGCGTCAGAGACCCAGTACTTC	CASTSLLDASETQYF
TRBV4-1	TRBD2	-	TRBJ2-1	TGCGCCAGCAGCCCAACTAGCGGGGCTTACAATGAGCAGTTCTTC	CASSPTSGAYNEQFF
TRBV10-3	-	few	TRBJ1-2	TGTGCCATCAGTGACCGGACAGATGTCAGGGGCTACACCTTC	CAISDRTDVRGYTF
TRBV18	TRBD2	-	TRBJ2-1	TGTGCCAGCCGAACTAGCGGGAGTAAGGACAATGAGCAGTTCTTC	CASRTSGSKDNEQFF
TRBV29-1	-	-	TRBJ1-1	TGCAGCGTTCGAAGACAGGCACCTGAAGCTTTCTTT	CSVRRQAPEAFF
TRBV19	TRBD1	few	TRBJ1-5	TGTGCCAGTACCCTAAGGGACAGGGGCGGGCAGCCCCAGCATTTT	CASTLRDRGGQPQHF
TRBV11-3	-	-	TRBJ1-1	TGTGCCAGCAGCTTAAGCGGGAACACTGAAGCTTTCTTT	CASSLSGNTEAFF
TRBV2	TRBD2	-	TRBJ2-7	TGTGCCAGCAAGTCGCAGGAGCGGGGGGAGCAGTACTTC	CASKSQERGEQYF
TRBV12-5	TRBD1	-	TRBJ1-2	TGTGCTAGTGGCCGGGACAGGGTCTATGGCTACACCTTC	CASGRDRVYGYTF
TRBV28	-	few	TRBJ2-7	TGTGCCAGCAGTTTATTTGAGGTGGACGAGCAGTACTTC	CASSLFEVDEQYF
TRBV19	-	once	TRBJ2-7	TGTGCCAGTAGTATAGACTCAGGGATTCAGACCTACGAGCAGTACTTC	CASSIDSGIQTYEQYF
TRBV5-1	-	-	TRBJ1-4	TGCGCCAGCAGCGCAAGGTCGGGAACTAATGAAAAACTGTTTTTT	CASSARSGTNEKLFF
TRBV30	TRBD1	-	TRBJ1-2	TGTGCCTGGAGTGTACGAAACAGGGGCATCTATGGCTACACCTTC	CAWSVRNRGIYGYTF
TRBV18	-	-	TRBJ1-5	TGTGCCAGCTCACCAGCTCAAACAGAGACGCCCCAGCATTTT	CASSPAQTETPQHF
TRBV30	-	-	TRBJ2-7	TGTGCCTGGAGTGTAGGGTTACCTAGCGTGGCCTACGAGCAGTACTTC	CAWSVGLPSVAYEQYF
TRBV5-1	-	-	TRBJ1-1	TGCGCCAGCAGCTTGTTAGGGAGTGGGACTGAAGCTTTCTTT	CASSLLGSGTEAFF
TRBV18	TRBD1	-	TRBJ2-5	TGTGCCAGCTCACGGTCAGGACAGGCCGGGGAGACCCAGTACTTC	CASSRSGQAGETQYF